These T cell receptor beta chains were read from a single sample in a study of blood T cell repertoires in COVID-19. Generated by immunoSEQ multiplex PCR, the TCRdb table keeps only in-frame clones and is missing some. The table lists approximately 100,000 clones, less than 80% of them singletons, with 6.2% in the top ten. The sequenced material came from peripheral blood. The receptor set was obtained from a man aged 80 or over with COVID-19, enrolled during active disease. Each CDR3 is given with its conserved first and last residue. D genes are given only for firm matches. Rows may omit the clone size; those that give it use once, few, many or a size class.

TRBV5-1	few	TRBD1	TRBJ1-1	CASRTGARGKNTEAFF	TGCGCCAGCAGAACAGGGGCAAGGGGTAAGAACACTGAAGCTTTCTTT
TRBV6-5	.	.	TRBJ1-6	CASSYGAGARYSPLHF	TGTGCCAGCAGTTACGGGGCAGGGGCGCGGTATTCACCCCTCCACTTT
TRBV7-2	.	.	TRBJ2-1	CASSLSQGRNEQFF	TGTGCCAGCAGCTTAAGTCAGGGCCGCAATGAGCAGTTCTTC
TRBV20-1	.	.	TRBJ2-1	CSAHQYNEQFF	TGCAGTGCCCATCAGTACAATGAGCAGTTCTTC
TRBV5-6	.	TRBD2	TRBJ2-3	CASSFWTSGKGDTQYF	TGTGCCAGCAGCTTCTGGACTAGCGGGAAGGGGGATACGCAGTATTTT
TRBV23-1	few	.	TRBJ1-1	CASHATGNTEAFF	TGCGCCAGCCACGCGACGGGGAACACTGAAGCTTTCTTT
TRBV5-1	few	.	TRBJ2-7	CASSLGGGSYEQYF	TGCGCCAGCAGCTTGGGCGGCGGTTCCTACGAGCAGTACTTC
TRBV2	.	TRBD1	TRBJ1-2	CASSDGRQGIYGYTF	TGTGCCAGCAGTGACGGCAGACAGGGGATATATGGCTACACCTTC
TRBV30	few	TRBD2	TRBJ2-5	CAWSRPSGSETQYF	TGTGCCTGGAGTCGTCCTAGCGGGAGTGAGACCCAGTACTTC
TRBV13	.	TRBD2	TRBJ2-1	CASSLGLAGNINEQFF	TGTGCCAGCAGCTTAGGCCTAGCGGGAAATATCAATGAGCAGTTCTTC
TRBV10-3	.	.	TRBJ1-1	CAISEGLTFDTSPTTFF	TGTGCCATCAGTGAGGGGCTTACCTTTGACACCTCCCCTACGACTTTCTTT
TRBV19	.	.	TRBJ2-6	CASSIGQGGSSGANVLTF	TGTGCCAGTAGTATAGGCCAGGGGGGCAGCTCTGGGGCCAACGTCCTGACTTTC
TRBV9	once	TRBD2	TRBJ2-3	CASSESHRLAPSTDTQYF	TGTGCCAGCAGCGAGTCCCATCGACTAGCGCCTAGCACAGATACGCAGTATTTT
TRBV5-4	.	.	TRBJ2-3	CASSLRLMRIGTDTQYF	TGTGCCAGCAGCTTACGGTTGATGCGGATAGGCACAGATACGCAGTATTTT
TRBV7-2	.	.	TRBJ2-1	CASSSGISTYNEQFF	TGTGCCAGCAGCTCCGGGATCAGCACCTACAATGAGCAGTTCTTC
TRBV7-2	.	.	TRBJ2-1	CASSPISGYNEQFF	TGTGCCAGCAGCCCCATTAGCGGATACAATGAGCAGTTCTTC
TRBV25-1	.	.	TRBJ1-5	CASSEAMSNQPQHF	TGTGCCAGCAGCGAGGCAATGAGCAATCAGCCCCAGCATTTT
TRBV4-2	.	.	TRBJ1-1	CASSLMTGHQNTEAFF	TGTGCCAGCAGCCTCATGACCGGACACCAGAACACTGAAGCTTTCTTT
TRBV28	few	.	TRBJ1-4	CASSYREREEKLFF	TGTGCCAGCAGTTACAGGGAAAGGGAAGAAAAACTGTTTTTT
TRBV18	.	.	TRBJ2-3	CASSLTRAADTQYF	TGTGCCAGCTCACTCACGAGGGCCGCGGATACGCAGTATTTT
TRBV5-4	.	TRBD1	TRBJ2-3	CASSSKTGDQDTQYF	TGTGCCAGCAGCTCAAAGACAGGGGATCAAGATACGCAGTATTTT
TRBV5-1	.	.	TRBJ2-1	CASSLGQSYNEQFF	TGCGCCAGCAGCTTGGGACAGAGCTACAATGAGCAGTTCTTC
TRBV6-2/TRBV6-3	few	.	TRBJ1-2	CASSYSQGSVYGYTF	TGTGCCAGCAGTTACTCGCAGGGCTCAGTCTATGGCTACACCTTC
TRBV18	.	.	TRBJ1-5	CASSEQQGRNQPQHF	TGTGCCAGCTCAGAACAACAGGGACGCAATCAGCCCCAGCATTTT
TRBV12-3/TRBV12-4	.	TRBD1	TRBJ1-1	CASSWDRNTEAFF	TGTGCCAGCAGCTGGGACAGGAACACTGAAGCTTTCTTT